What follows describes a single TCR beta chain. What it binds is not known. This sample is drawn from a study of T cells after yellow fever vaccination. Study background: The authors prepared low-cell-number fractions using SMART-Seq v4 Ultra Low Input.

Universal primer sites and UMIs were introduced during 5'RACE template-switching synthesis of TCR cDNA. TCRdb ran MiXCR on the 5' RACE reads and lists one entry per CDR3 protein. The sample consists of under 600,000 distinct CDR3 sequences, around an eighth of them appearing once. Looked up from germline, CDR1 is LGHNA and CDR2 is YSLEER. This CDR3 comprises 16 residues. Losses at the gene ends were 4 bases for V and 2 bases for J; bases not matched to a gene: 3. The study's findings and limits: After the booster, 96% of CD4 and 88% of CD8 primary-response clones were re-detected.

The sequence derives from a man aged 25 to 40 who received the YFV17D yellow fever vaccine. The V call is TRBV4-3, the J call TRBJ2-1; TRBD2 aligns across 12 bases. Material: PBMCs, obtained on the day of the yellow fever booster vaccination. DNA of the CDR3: TGCGCCAGCAGCCCGACTAGCGGGAGTACCTACAATGAGCAGTTCTTC. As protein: CASSPTSGSTYNEQFF.